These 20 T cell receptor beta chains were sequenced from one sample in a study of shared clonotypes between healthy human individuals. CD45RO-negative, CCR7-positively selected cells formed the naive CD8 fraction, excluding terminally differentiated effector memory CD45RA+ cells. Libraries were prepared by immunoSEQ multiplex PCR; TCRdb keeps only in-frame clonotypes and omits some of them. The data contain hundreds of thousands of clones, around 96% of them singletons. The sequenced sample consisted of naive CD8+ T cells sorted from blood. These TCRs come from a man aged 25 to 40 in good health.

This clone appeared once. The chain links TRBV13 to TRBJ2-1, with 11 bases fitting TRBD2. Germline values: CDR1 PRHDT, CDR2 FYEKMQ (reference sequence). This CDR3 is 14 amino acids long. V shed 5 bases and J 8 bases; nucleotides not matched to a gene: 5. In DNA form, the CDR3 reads TGTGCCAGCAGCATAACTAGCGGGAGCGATGAGCAGTTCTTC. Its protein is CASSITSGSDEQFF.

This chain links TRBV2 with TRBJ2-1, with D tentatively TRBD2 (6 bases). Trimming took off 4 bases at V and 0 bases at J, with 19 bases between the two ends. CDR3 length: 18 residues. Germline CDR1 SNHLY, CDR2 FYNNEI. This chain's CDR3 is CASSVVRGRESSYNEQFF. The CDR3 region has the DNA TGTGCCAGCAGTGTTGTGCGAGGACGGGAGAGCTCCTACAATGAGCAGTTCTTC. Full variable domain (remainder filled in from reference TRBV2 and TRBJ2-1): EPEVTQTPSHQVTQMGQEVILRCVPISNHLYFYWYRQILGQKVEFLVSFYNNEISEKSEIFDDQFSVERPDGSNFTLKIRSTKLEDSAMYFCASSVVRGRESSYNEQFFGPGTRLTVL.

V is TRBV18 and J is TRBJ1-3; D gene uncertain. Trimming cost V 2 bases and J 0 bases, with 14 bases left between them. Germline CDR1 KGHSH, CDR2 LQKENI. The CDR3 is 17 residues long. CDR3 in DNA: TGTGCCAGCTCACCAATAGGCGATCGTAACTCTGGAAACACCATATATTTT. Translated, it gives CASSPIGDRNSGNTIYF.

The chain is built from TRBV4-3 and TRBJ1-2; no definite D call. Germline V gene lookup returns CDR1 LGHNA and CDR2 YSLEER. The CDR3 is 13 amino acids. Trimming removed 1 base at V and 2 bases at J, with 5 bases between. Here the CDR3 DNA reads TGCGCCAGCAGCCAAGTGGTCAACTATGGCTACACCTTC. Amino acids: CASSQVVNYGYTF.

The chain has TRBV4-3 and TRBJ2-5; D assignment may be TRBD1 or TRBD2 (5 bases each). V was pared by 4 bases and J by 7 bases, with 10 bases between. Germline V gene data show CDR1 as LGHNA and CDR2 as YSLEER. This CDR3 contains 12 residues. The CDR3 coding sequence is TGCGCCAGCAGCCCCGAGGGGAGGACCCAGTACTTC. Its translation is CASSPEGRTQYF.

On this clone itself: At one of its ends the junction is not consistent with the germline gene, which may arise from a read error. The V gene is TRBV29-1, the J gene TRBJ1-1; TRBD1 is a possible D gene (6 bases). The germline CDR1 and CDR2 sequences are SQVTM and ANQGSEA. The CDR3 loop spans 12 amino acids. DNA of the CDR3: TGCAGCGTTCAAGACGGTGGGGGCCGAGCTTTCTTT. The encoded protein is CSVQDGGGRAFF.

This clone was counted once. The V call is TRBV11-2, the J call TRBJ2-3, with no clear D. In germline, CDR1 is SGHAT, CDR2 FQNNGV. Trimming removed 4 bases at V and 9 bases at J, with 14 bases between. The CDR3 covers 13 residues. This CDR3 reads CASSSPHELTQYF. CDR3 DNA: TGTGCCAGCAGCTCACCTCACGAGTTAACGCAGTATTTT.

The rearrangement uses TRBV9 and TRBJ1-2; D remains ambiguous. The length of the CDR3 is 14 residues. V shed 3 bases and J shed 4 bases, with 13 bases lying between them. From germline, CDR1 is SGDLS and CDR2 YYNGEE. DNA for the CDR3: TGTGCCAGCAGCGCTCTCCCAGGTAGCTATGGCTACACCTTC. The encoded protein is CASSALPGSYGYTF.

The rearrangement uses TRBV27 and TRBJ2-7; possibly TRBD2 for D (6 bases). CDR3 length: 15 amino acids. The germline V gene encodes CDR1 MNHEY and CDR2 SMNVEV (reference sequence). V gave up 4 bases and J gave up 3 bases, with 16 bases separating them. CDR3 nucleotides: TGTGCCAGCAGTTCCCCAGGGACGGGGGACTACGAGCAGTACTTC. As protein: CASSSPGTGDYEQYF.

The CDR3: CASSQVGDFRKYF. CDR3 in DNA: TGCGCCAGCAGCCAAGTCGGGGACTTCAGAAAGTACTTC. The chain uses TRBV4-1 and TRBJ2-7, with D possibly matching TRBD2 (6 bases). Trimming took off 1 base at V and 11 bases at J, with 15 bases between the two ends. This CDR3 contains 13 residues. CDR1 is MGHRA and CDR2 is YSYEKL in the germline V gene.

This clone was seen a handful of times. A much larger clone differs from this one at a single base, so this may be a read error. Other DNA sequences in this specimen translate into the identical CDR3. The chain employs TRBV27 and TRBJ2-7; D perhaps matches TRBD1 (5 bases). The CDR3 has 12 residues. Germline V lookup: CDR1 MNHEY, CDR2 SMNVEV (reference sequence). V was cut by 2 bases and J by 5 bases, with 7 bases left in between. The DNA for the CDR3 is TGTGCCAGCAGTTTAGTAGGGGACGAGCAGTACTTC. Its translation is CASSLVGDEQYF.

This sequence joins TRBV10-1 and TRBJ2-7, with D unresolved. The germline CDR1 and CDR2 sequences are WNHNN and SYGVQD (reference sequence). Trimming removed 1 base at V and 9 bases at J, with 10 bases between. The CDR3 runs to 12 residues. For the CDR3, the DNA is TGCGCCAGCAGTGAGTGTCGAATGGGGCAGTACTTC. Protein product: CASSECRMGQYF.

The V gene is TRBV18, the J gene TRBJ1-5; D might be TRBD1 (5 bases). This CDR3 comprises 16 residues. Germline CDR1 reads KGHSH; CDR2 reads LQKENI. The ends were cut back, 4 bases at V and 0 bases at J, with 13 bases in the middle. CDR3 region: CASSHTGSHSNQPQHF. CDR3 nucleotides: TGTGCCAGCTCACACACAGGTTCACATAGCAATCAGCCCCAGCATTTT. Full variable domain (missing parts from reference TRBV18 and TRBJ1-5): NAGVMQNPRHLVRRRGQEARLRCSPMKGHSHVYWYRQLPEEGLKFMVYLQKENIIDESGMPKERFSAEFPKEGPSILRIQQVVRGDSAAYFCASSHTGSHSNQPQHFGDGTRLSIL.

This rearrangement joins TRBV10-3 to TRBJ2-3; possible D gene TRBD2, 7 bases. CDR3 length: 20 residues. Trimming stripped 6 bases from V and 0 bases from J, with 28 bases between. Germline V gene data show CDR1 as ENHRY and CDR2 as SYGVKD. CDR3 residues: CAISDWGTGSGARSTDTQYF. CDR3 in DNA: TGTGCCATCAGCGACTGGGGCACAGGGAGCGGGGCTAGGAGCACAGATACGCAGTATTTT.

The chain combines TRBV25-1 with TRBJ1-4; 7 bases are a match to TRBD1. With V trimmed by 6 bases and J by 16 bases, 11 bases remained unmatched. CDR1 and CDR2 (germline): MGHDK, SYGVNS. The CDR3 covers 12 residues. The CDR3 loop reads CASRAGTAAGFF. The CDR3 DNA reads TGTGCCAGCAGGGCCGGGACAGCTGCCGGGTTTTTT.

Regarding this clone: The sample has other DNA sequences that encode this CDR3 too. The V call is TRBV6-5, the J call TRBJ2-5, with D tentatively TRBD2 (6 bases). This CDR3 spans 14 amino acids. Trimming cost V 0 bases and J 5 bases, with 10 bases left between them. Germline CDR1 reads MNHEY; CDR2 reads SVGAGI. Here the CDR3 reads CASSYSRGGETQYF. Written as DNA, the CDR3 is TGTGCCAGCAGTTACTCCCGAGGAGGGGAGACCCAGTACTTC.

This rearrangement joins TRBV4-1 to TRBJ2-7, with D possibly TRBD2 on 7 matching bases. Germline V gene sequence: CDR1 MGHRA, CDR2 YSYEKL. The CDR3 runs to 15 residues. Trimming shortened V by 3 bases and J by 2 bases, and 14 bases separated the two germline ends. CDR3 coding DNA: TGCGCCAGCAGCCAGGAAGGGGAGGGGGCCTACGAGCAGTACTTC. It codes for CASSQEGEGAYEQYF.

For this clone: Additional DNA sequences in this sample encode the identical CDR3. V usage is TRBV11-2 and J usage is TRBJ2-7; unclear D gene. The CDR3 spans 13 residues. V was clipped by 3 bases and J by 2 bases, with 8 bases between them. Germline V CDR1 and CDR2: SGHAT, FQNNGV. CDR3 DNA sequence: TGTGCCAGCAGCTTGGGCCTGACCTACGAGCAGTACTTC. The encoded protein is CASSLGLTYEQYF.

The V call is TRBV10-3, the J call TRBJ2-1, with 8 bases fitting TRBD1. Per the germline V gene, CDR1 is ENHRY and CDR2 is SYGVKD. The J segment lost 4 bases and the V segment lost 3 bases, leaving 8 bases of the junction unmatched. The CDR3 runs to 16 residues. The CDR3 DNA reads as TGTGCCATCAGTGAAGTCATGCAGGGGGCTTACAATGAGCAGTTCTTC. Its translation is CAISEVMQGAYNEQFF.

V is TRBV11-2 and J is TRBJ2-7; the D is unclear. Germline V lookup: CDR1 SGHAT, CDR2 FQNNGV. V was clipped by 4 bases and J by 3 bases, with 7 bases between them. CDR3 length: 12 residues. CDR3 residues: CASSSIYYEQYF. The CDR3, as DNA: TGTGCCAGCAGCTCGATTTACTACGAGCAGTACTTC.